Following are 13 T cell receptor beta chains from one sample sequenced in a study of T cell repertoires in cytomegalovirus infection. TCRdb re-called the reads with MiXCR, one entry per CDR3 protein. The data contain about 700,000 distinct CDR3 sequences, roughly a third of them singletons. The antigens for these receptors are not known. The source material was cultured PBMCs, sampled from culture after CMV antigen stimulation. These receptors were obtained from a human donor in good health (CMV status not recorded). Some clones in this sample may be carry-over from other donors' samples.

This clonotype was seen once. The CDR3 loop reads CASSLVRGPQETQYF. The CDR3 DNA follows: TGTGCCAGCAGCTTAGTACGGGGGCCGCAAGAGACCCAGTACTTC. The chain has TRBV11-1 and TRBJ2-5; D is tentatively TRBD1 or TRBD2 (6 bases each). V shed 1 base and J shed 2 bases, with 11 bases lying between them. This CDR3 region has 15 residues. Germline CDR1 and CDR2: SGHAT and FQDESV (reference sequence).

This clonotype came up many times. The chain carries TRBV7-2 and TRBJ2-7; D call uncertain. V was clipped by 5 bases and J by 2 bases, with 13 bases between them. This CDR3 is built from 14 residues. CDR1 and CDR2 from the germline V gene are SGHTA and FQGNSA. CDR3 residues: CASSTSWGTYEQYF. The CDR3 nucleotides are TGTGCCAGCAGCACCAGTTGGGGAACCTACGAGCAGTACTTC.

The chain's CDR3 is CASSLWGRGRSEAFF. The CDR3 nucleotides are TGTGCCAGCAGCTTATGGGGAAGGGGGAGATCTGAAGCTTTCTTT. The chain has TRBV7-2 and TRBJ1-1, with D maybe TRBD1 (6 bases). V lost 2 bases to trimming and J lost 6 bases, with 16 bases between them. The V gene's germline CDR1 is SGHTA and CDR2 FQGNSA. The CDR3 loop spans 15 amino acids.

This chain uses TRBV4-3 with TRBJ1-2; 7 bases fit TRBD1. CDR3 length: 14 amino acids. Germline V gene data show CDR1 as LGHNA and CDR2 as YSLEER. V was pared by 3 bases and J by 8 bases, with 9 bases of the junction left unmatched. As DNA, the CDR3 is TGCGCCAGCAGCCACGCCGGACAGGCATTAGGCTACACCTTC. It codes for CASSHAGQALGYTF.

V is TRBV5-1 and J is TRBJ1-6, with 8 nucleotides matching TRBD1. Looked up from germline, CDR1 is SGHRS and CDR2 is YFSETQ. The CDR3 has 16 amino acids. J was trimmed by 7 bases and V by 4 bases; bases with no gene match: 10. The CDR3 DNA reads as TGCGCCAGCAGCCTCATCGCCGGGACAGGCAATTCACCCCTCCACTTT. This sequence encodes CASSLIAGTGNSPLHF.

This clonotype has more than one count but fewer than ten. The gene calls are TRBV7-9 and TRBJ1-5; D is unresolved. The ends were cut back, 5 bases at V and 3 bases at J, with 11 bases in the middle. The CDR3 runs to 14 residues. Germline V gene sequence: CDR1 SEHNR, CDR2 FQNEAQ (reference sequence). The CDR3 region is CASSKGGHNQPQHF. Written as DNA, the CDR3 is TGTGCCAGCAGCAAAGGAGGGCACAATCAGCCCCAGCATTTT.

This clonotype was seen ten or more times. The chain links TRBV7-2 to TRBJ2-5, with TRBD2 identical over 10 bases. CDR3 length: 13 amino acids. Losses at the gene ends were 5 bases for V and 4 bases for J; bases not matched to a gene: 1. The germline V gene encodes CDR1 SGHTA and CDR2 FQGNSA. CDR3 in DNA: TGTGCCAGCAGCCGGACTAGCGGAGAGACCCAGTACTTC. It translates to CASSRTSGETQYF.

J is TRBJ1-1 and V is TRBV19; D may be TRBD1 (5 bases). The CDR3 sequence is 14 residues long. Trimming took 2 bases from V and 4 from J, leaving 11 bases between them. Germline V CDR1 and CDR2: LNHDA, SQIVND (reference sequence). CDR3 sequence: CASSINQGTTEAFF. The CDR3 nucleotides read TGTGCCAGTAGTATAAACCAGGGTACCACTGAAGCTTTCTTT.

Only one count was recorded for this clonotype. The chain links TRBV5-1 to TRBJ2-1, with D unresolved. CDR1 and CDR2 (germline): SGHRS, YFSETQ. V lost 4 bases and J 0 bases, leaving 11 bases between the germline ends. The CDR3 is made up of 15 amino acids. In nucleotides, the CDR3 is TGCGCCAGCAGCGTCGACCCTAGCTCCTACAATGAGCAGTTCTTC. Its translation is CASSVDPSSYNEQFF.

This clonotype occurred a few times. The chain links TRBV7-8 to TRBJ2-3; TRBD2 aligns across 7 bases. V lost 5 bases, J lost 3 bases, and 5 bases stayed unmatched. This CDR3 region has 14 residues. The germline V gene encodes CDR1 SGHVS and CDR2 FQNEAQ. CDR3 in DNA: TGTGCCAGCAGCCTGAAACTAGCGACAGATACGCAGTATTTT. This encodes CASSLKLATDTQYF. The full variable domain, with the rest looked up from reference TRBV7-8 and TRBJ2-3, is GAGVSQSPRYKVAKRGQDVALRCDPISGHVSLFWYQQALGQGPEFLTYFQNEAQLDKSGLPSDRFFAERPEGSVSTLKIQRTQQEDSAVYLCASSLKLATDTQYFGPGTRLTVL.

This clonotype turned up a few times. The gene calls are TRBV7-9 and TRBJ2-1; 9 nucleotides match TRBD1. The CDR3 is 15 residues long. Germline-derived CDR1 and CDR2 are SEHNR and FQNEAQ (reference sequence). The V gene end was trimmed by 1 base and the J gene end by 7 bases; junction bases not matched to a gene: 5. In DNA, the CDR3 is TGTGCCAGCAGCTTAGGGGACAGGGTAGGGAATGAGCAGTTCTTC. It codes for CASSLGDRVGNEQFF.

This rearrangement joins TRBV7-9 to TRBJ2-5, with D perhaps matching TRBD2 (5 bases). The CDR3 loop spans 15 amino acids. Trimming stripped 5 bases from V and 5 bases from J, with 18 bases between. From germline, CDR1 is SEHNR and CDR2 FQNEAQ (reference sequence). As DNA, the CDR3 is TGTGCCAGCAGCCCCCCGACGCGCGGGCCGGAGACCCAGTACTTC. It specifies CASSPPTRGPETQYF.

This clonotype was observed many times. The V gene is TRBV7-8, the J gene TRBJ2-3; TRBD1 matches at 9 bases. CDR3 length: 17 residues. With 2 bases clipped from V and 0 bases from J, the junction kept 6 bases outside the gene matches. The germline V gene encodes CDR1 SGHVS and CDR2 FQNEAQ. CDR3 sequence: CASSLSQGALSTDTQYF. The CDR3 DNA reads TGTGCCAGCAGCTTATCACAGGGGGCCTTGAGCACAGATACGCAGTATTTT.